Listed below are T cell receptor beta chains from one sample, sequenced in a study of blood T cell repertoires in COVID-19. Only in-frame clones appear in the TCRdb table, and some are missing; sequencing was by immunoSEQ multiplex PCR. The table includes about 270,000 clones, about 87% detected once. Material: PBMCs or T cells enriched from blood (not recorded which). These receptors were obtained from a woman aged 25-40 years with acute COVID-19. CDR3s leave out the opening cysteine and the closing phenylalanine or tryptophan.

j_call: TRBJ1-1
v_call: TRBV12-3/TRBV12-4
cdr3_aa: ASSSSPNTEAF

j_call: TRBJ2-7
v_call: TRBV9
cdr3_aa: ASSGGGGGGIYEQY

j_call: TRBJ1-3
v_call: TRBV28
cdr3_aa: ASTQSSGNTIY

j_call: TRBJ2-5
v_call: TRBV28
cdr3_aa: ASTPPGLAGFYETQY

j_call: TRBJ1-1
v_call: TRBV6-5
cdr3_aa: ASTRGRGTEAF

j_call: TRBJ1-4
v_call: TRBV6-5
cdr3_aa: ASSSDRVFEKLF

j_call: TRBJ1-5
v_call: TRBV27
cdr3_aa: ASGSPTAGNQPQH

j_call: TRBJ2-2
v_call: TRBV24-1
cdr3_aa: ATSEGTAKSPGELF

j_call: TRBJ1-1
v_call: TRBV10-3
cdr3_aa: AITGGRDTEAF

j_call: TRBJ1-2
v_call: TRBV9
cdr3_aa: ASSERGEYGYT

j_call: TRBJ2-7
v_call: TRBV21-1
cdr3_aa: ASSKAWRPYEQY